The T cell receptor beta chain under discussion was sequenced for a study of blood T cell repertoires in COVID-19. Study summary: T cells, B-cell-depleted T cells, or PBMCs supplied cDNA or gDNA.

Assay: immunoSEQ multiplex PCR; the TCRdb copy retains only in-frame clones and omits some. The table includes roughly 250,000 clones, about nine tenths detected once. The V end lost 2 bases, the J end lost 6 bases, and 17 bases lay between the germline ends. The CDR3 has 16 residues. CDR1 is SEHNR, CDR2 FQNEAQ, per germline (reference sequence). This clone was counted only a few times. This rearrangement joins TRBV7-9 to TRBJ2-1; TRBD2 is a possible D gene (5 bases). The clonotype comes from a man younger than 45 with COVID-19, enrolled during active disease. Sequencing was carried out using peripheral blood. CDR3 sequence (DNA): TGTGCCAGCAGCTTACATCGACCGGGATGGGGCAATGAGCAGTTCTTC. The encoded protein is CASSLHRPGWGNEQFF.